The entry below describes one TCR beta chain. The data were obtained in a study of cytomegalovirus exposure and HLA in healthy donors. V lost 3 bases and J 4 bases, leaving 14 bases between the germline ends. The CDR3 totals 14 residues. CDR1 is SGHNT, CDR2 YYREEE, per germline (reference sequence). There were likely unrecorded immune exposures, though donors were nominally healthy when sampled. With 60 Vbeta and 13 Jbeta primers, the PCR was carried out. Here immunoSEQ multiplex PCR was the method, and the copy in TCRdb shows in-frame clones only, minus some. The top ten clones hold over 1.1% of a sample with approximately 160,000 clones, roughly 75% of them seen once.

The sample comprised PBMCs. This receptor was identified in a man younger than 30 in good health and CMV-seronegative. The V gene is TRBV5-4, the J gene TRBJ2-7; D is perhaps TRBD2 (6 bases). CDR3 residues: CASSWAGNPYEQYF. CDR3 bases: TGTGCCAGCAGCTGGGCGGGGAACCCATACGAGCAGTACTTC.